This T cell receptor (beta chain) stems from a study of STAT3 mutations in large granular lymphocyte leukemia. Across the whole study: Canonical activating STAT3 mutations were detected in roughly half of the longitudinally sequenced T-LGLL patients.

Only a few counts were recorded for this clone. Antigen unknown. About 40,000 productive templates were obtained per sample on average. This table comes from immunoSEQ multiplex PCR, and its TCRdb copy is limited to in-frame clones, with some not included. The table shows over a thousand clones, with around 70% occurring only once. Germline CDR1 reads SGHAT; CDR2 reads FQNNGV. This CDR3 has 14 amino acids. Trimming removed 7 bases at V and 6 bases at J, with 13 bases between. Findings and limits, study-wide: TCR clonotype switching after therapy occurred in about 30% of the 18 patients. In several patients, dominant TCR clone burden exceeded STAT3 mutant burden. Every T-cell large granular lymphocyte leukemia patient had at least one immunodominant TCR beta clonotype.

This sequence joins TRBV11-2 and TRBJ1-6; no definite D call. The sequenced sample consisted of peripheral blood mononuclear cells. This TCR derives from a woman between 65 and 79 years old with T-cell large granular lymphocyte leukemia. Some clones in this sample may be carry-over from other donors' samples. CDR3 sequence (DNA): TGTGCCAGCACCTGGGTCGGACCTAATTCACCCCTCCACTTT. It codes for CASTWVGPNSPLHF. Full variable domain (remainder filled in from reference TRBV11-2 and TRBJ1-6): EAGVAQSPRYKIIEKRQSVAFWCNPISGHATLYWYQQILGQGPKLLIQFQNNGVVDDSQLPKDRFSAERLKGVDSTLKIQPAKLEDSAVYLCASTWVGPNSPLHFGNGTRLTVT.